This T cell receptor beta chain was identified in a study of cytomegalovirus exposure and HLA in healthy donors. Study information: About 80 million unique TCRs from HLA-typed donors were held in an early data release. Study-wide findings and caveats: According to an earlier analysis, most TCR beta V segments yielded productive rearrangements about 87% or about 30% of the time.

The PCR contained 60 Vbeta and 13 Jbeta primers. TCRdb's table, derived via immunoSEQ multiplex PCR, lists solely in-frame clones and lacks some. The profile shows around 300,000 clones, roughly four fifths of them singletons. Germline V gene sequence: CDR1 MNHEY, CDR2 SVGAGI. V gave up 6 bases and J gave up 1 base; unmatched junction bases: 4. The CDR3 consists of 14 residues. Notes on this clone: Its antigen is undetermined.

The receptor's source is a woman aged 40 to 50 in good health and CMV-seropositive. The sample comprised PBMCs. The chain employs TRBV6-5 and TRBJ2-3; 7 bases are a match to TRBD2. CDR3 loop: CASRLARGTDTQYF. The DNA for the CDR3 is TGTGCCAGCAGACTAGCGAGGGGCACAGATACGCAGTATTTT.